This T cell receptor (beta chain) appears in the sequencing data of a study of cytomegalovirus exposure and HLA in healthy donors. Study outcomes and limitations: Under in vitro conditions, three CMV-associated chains were confirmed as specific for CMV antigens. Earlier analysis looked at TCR beta V segments, and most were productive about 90% or about 30% of the time. One variant, a missense change in DCLRE1C, was linked in a later analysis to TCR beta V- and J-gene trimming.

Among the donors, all were healthy bone marrow donors. Remarks on this clone: Antigen unknown.

The PCR ran on 60 Vbeta and 13 Jbeta primers. This table comes from immunoSEQ multiplex PCR, and its TCRdb copy is limited to in-frame clones, with some not included. The table shows roughly 120,000 clones, with 70% to 90% occurring only once. Between the trimmed V and J ends, which lost 4 bases and 5 bases, there was a span of 9 bases. The CDR3 is 11 residues long. Germline V CDR1 and CDR2: SQVTM, ANQGSEA. This sequence was found in a man aged 35 to 55 in good health and CMV-seronegative. The V and J genes are TRBV29-1 and TRBJ2-7, with unresolved D. Sequencing was performed on PBMCs. CDR3 region: CSVARQDEQYF. The CDR3 DNA sequence: TGCAGCGTTGCGCGGCAAGACGAGCAGTACTTC.